The 29 T cell receptor beta chains in this list originate from one sample, sequenced in a study of T cell changes during pregnancy in multiple sclerosis (dated 2019 in TCRdb). Library method: the immunoSEQ multiplex PCR assay. The table was pulled from immuneACCESS by TCRdb, which kept in-frame rearrangements only. Such tables lose some clones; where checked, under half of the loss comes from unresolved V genes, and the rest has no known cause. The table for this sample lists 85,000 to 90,000 clones; 91% of them were counted only once. The ten top clones hold around 1.8% of the sample. The sample here was peripheral blood, taken in the first trimester of pregnancy. The receptor source for this set is a female donor in good health, enrolled as a control in a pregnancy study.

CDR3 nucleotide sequence: TGTGCCAGCATCCCGGGGGGCAGTCTCGCGAACACCGGGGAGCTGTTTTTT. Translating gives CASIPGGSLANTGELFF. The chain couples TRBV7-9 to TRBJ2-2, with TRBD2 as a possible D gene (7 bases). Per the germline V gene, CDR1 is SEHNR and CDR2 is FQNEAQ (reference sequence). Trimming removed 7 bases at V and 0 bases at J, with 18 bases between. CDR3 size: 17 residues.

This clone turned up a few times. The chain employs TRBV10-3 and TRBJ1-2, with TRBD1 identical over 7 bases. The CDR3 extends over 14 amino acids. Germline CDR1 and CDR2: ENHRY and SYGVKD. V lost 2 bases to trimming and J lost 0 bases; unmatched junction nucleotides: 0. In nucleotides, the CDR3 is TGTGCCATCAGTGAGGGACAGGCTAACTATGGCTACACCTTC. It is translated as CAISEGQANYGYTF.

The chain joins TRBV27 to TRBJ2-5, with TRBD2 identical over 13 bases. The CDR3 spans 16 residues. Unmatched junction bases numbered 9, after V lost 6 bases and J lost 5 bases. Germline V gene lookup returns CDR1 MNHEY and CDR2 SMNVEV (reference sequence). The CDR3 here is CASSPGLAGAGETQYF. CDR3 in DNA: TGTGCCAGCAGCCCCGGACTAGCGGGGGCGGGGGAGACCCAGTACTTC.

The rearrangement joins TRBV6-4 to TRBJ1-1, with D perhaps TRBD1 (5 bases). The CDR3 contains 19 residues. With 0 bases removed from V and 3 bases from J, the gap between germline ends came to 23 bases. Germline CDR1 is MRHNA and CDR2 is SNTAGT. The CDR3 DNA is TGTGCCAGCAGTGACTCGGTCTCGCGGGGACGAGGGAGGGACACTGAAGCTTTCTTT. It encodes CASSDSVSRGRGRDTEAFF.

The chain employs TRBV7-9 and TRBJ1-2; 12 bases match TRBD1. CDR1 is SEHNR, CDR2 FQNEAQ, per germline (reference sequence). V lost 8 bases, J lost 4 bases, and 8 bases stayed unmatched. This CDR3 has 15 residues. The CDR3 nucleotides are TGTGCCAGCGGCCGTGGGACAGGGGGCCCCTATGGCTACACCTTC. Residues: CASGRGTGGPYGYTF.

This clone was counted a single time. The rearrangement links TRBV12-5 to TRBJ1-1, with D perhaps TRBD1 (6 bases). The CDR3 extends over 11 amino acids. Trimming removed 4 bases from V and 7 bases from J, with 7 bases in between. The V gene's germline CDR1 is LGHNT and CDR2 FRNRAP. The CDR3 loop reads CASGSGDEAFF. The CDR3 DNA sequence: TGTGCTAGTGGTTCAGGGGATGAAGCTTTCTTT.

This clone was recorded a few times. The chain has TRBV9 and TRBJ1-4; tentatively, D is TRBD1 (5 bases). Germline V CDR1 and CDR2: SGDLS, YYNGEE. The CDR3 has 14 amino acids. Trimming cost V 4 bases and J 8 bases, with 15 bases left between them. CDR3 loop: CASSPRGAGEKLFF. Written as DNA, the CDR3 is TGTGCCAGCAGCCCTCGTGGGGCCGGCGAAAAACTGTTTTTT.

V gene TRBV27 combines with J gene TRBJ2-3, with 11 bases aligning to TRBD2. Losses at the gene ends were 6 bases for V and 1 base for J; bases not matched to a gene: 6. Germline lookup yields CDR1 MNHEY and CDR2 SMNVEV (reference sequence). The length of the CDR3 is 16 residues. CDR3 sequence: CASSPRLAGRTDTQYF. Written as DNA, the CDR3 is TGTGCCAGCAGCCCCAGACTAGCGGGGCGCACAGATACGCAGTATTTT.

The chain links TRBV25-1 to TRBJ1-2; D is unresolved. V gave up 8 bases and J gave up 7 bases, with 14 bases separating them. The CDR3 runs to 12 residues. CDR1 is MGHDK, CDR2 SYGVNS, per germline. The CDR3 DNA sequence: TGTGCCAGCGGGAGCAGTTATGGTGGCTACACCTTC. Its protein is CASGSSYGGYTF.

The rearrangement joins TRBV6-5 to TRBJ1-1; 11 bases align to TRBD1. Germline CDR1 is MNHEY and CDR2 is SVGAGI. CDR3 length equals 16 residues. V shed 2 bases, J shed 3 bases, and the junction held 5 bases outside the gene matches. This CDR3 reads CASSYSLGQGDTEAFF. Here the CDR3 DNA reads TGTGCCAGCAGTTACAGCCTGGGACAGGGGGACACTGAAGCTTTCTTT.

The V and J genes are TRBV29-1 and TRBJ2-5; 7 bases align to TRBD1. CDR3 length: 12 residues. After removal of 6 bases from V and 2 bases from J, the junction contained 3 bases not matched to a gene. Germline V lookup: CDR1 SQVTM, CDR2 ANQGSEA. The CDR3 loop reads CSVGQNQETQYF. Here the CDR3 DNA reads TGCAGCGTGGGACAGAATCAAGAGACCCAGTACTTC.

This chain uses TRBV7-3 with TRBJ2-2; D gene uncertain. The CDR3 has 14 residues. Germline V gene data show CDR1 as SGHTA and CDR2 as FQGTGA. V was clipped by 5 bases and J by 2 bases, with 9 bases between them. The CDR3 protein is CASSPRVNTGELFF. CDR3 sequence (DNA): TGTGCCAGCAGCCCTAGAGTTAACACCGGGGAGCTGTTTTTT.

The rearrangement uses TRBV28 and TRBJ1-1, with TRBD1 as a possible D gene (6 bases). Germline assignment: CDR1 MDHEN and CDR2 SYDVKM. CDR3 length: 13 residues. The germline V and J ends were trimmed by 4 bases and 3 bases, with 9 bases remaining between them. The CDR3 DNA reads TGTGCCAGCAGTTCGGGACACCACACTGAAGCTTTCTTT. The encoded protein is CASSSGHHTEAFF.

This clone has just one count. The chain joins TRBV7-8 to TRBJ1-2, with 10 positions matching TRBD1. With V trimmed by 2 bases and J by 4 bases, 7 bases remained unmatched. The CDR3 covers 16 residues. Germline-derived CDR1 and CDR2 are SGHVS and FQNEAQ. The CDR3 reads CASSLLVGDRGYGYTF. The CDR3 region has the DNA TGTGCCAGCAGCTTATTGGTAGGGGACAGGGGCTATGGCTACACCTTC.

The genes are TRBV6-6 and TRBJ2-1; TRBD2 is a possible D gene (6 bases). The germline CDR1 and CDR2 sequences are MNHNY and SVGAGI (reference sequence). The CDR3 extends over 14 amino acids. The V and J ends lost 11 bases and 2 bases respectively, with 16 bases between them. DNA of the CDR3: TGTGCCGGTGCGCTGGGCGGGACCTACAATGAGCAGTTCTTC. Translation gives CAGALGGTYNEQFF.

The rearrangement links TRBV6-1 to TRBJ1-1; the D gene is possibly TRBD1 (6 bases). The CDR3 loop spans 13 amino acids. Trimming removed 8 bases from V and 7 bases from J, with 17 bases in between. Germline V CDR1 and CDR2: MNHNS, SASEGT. This chain's CDR3 is CASDGGVGVEAFF. CDR3 nucleotide sequence: TGTGCCAGCGATGGGGGCGTCGGGGTTGAAGCTTTCTTT.

The gene calls are TRBV29-1 and TRBJ1-1; D ambiguous. Trimming pared 7 bases from V and 2 bases from J, leaving 11 bases between. The CDR3 totals 12 residues. Looked up from germline, CDR1 is SQVTM and CDR2 is ANQGSEA. The DNA of the CDR3 is TGCAGCGCAGTGACACCCAACACTGAAGCTTTCTTT. Translation: CSAVTPNTEAFF.

DNA of the CDR3: TGTGCCAGCAGGGGACTAACAGGGCCTGGGGCCAACGTCCTGACTTTC. Its translation is CASRGLTGPGANVLTF. V gene TRBV2 combines with J gene TRBJ2-6; perhaps TRBD2 as D (7 bases). The length of the CDR3 is 16 residues. Germline CDR1 is SNHLY and CDR2 is FYNNEI. The V end lost 6 bases, the J end lost 2 bases, and 14 bases lay between the germline ends.

This clone was recorded once. This rearrangement joins TRBV7-3 to TRBJ2-5; tentative D call: TRBD2 (5 bases). With 5 bases removed from V and 5 bases from J, the gap between germline ends came to 15 bases. CDR3 length: 14 residues. CDR1 is SGHTA and CDR2 is FQGTGA in the germline V gene. The CDR3 is CASSHSGFGETQYF. The CDR3 nucleotides read TGTGCCAGCAGCCACTCGGGGTTCGGCGAGACCCAGTACTTC.

The rearrangement uses TRBV30 and TRBJ1-2; TRBD1 aligns across 8 bases. Germline CDR1 reads GTSNPN; CDR2 reads SVGIG (reference sequence). The CDR3 totals 12 residues. The ends lost 0 bases at V and 8 bases at J; junction bases unmatched: 2. DNA for the CDR3: TGTGCCTGGAGTGTCGGACAGGGAGGCTACACCTTC. It yields the protein CAWSVGQGGYTF.

J is TRBJ1-1 and V is TRBV7-3; TRBD1 is a possible D gene (6 bases). The V end lost 0 bases, the J end lost 0 bases, and 14 bases lay between the germline ends. The germline CDR1 and CDR2 sequences are SGHTA and FQGTGA. There are 17 residues in the CDR3. This chain's CDR3 is CASSLTGVQGLNTEAFF. Written as DNA, the CDR3 is TGTGCCAGCAGCTTAACGGGGGTTCAGGGGTTGAACACTGAAGCTTTCTTT.

The rearrangement links TRBV18 to TRBJ2-7; TRBD1 aligns across 9 bases. From germline, CDR1 is KGHSH and CDR2 LQKENI. The CDR3 is made up of 15 amino acids. V was pared by 3 bases and J by 3 bases, with 6 bases of the junction left unmatched. CDR3 bases: TGTGCCAGCTCACCGGACAGGGGATCCTTCTACGAGCAGTACTTC. Translated, it gives CASSPDRGSFYEQYF.

The chain has TRBV28 and TRBJ2-3; TRBD1 matches 8 bases. The CDR3 runs 15 residues. Germline CDR1 MDHEN, CDR2 SYDVKM. V trimming: 2 bases; J trimming: 4 bases; junction bases outside the gene matches: 5. CDR3 in amino acids: CASSLRGQGSDTQYF. The CDR3 DNA is TGTGCCAGCAGTTTAAGAGGACAGGGTTCAGATACGCAGTATTTT.

This chain joins TRBV18 and TRBJ2-7, with TRBD1 matching 8 bases. This CDR3 contains 14 residues. Germline CDR1 and CDR2: KGHSH and LQKENI. With 1 base clipped from V and 2 bases from J, the junction kept 1 base outside the gene matches. The CDR3: CASSPQQGAYEQYF. In DNA form, the CDR3 reads TGTGCCAGCTCACCACAACAGGGGGCCTACGAGCAGTACTTC.

The chain links TRBV5-6 to TRBJ1-2; 7 bases align to TRBD1. Germline V gene sequence: CDR1 SGHDT, CDR2 YYEEEE. This CDR3 region has 17 residues. Losses at the gene ends were 1 base for V and 3 bases for J; bases not matched to a gene: 12. The CDR3 sequence is CASSLNRDRARDYGYTF. CDR3 sequence (DNA): TGTGCCAGCAGCTTGAATCGCGACAGGGCGAGGGACTATGGCTACACCTTC.

The chain combines TRBV25-1 with TRBJ1-2; D is unresolved. The V and J ends lost 4 bases and 5 bases respectively, with 11 bases between them. This CDR3 has 13 residues. The germline V gene has CDR1 MGHDK and CDR2 SYGVNS. The CDR3 reads CASSAAGSYGYTF. The DNA of the CDR3 is TGTGCCAGCAGTGCTGCAGGTAGTTATGGCTACACCTTC.

This clone has a handful of counts. The rearrangement links TRBV7-8 to TRBJ2-7; tentative D call: TRBD2 (5 bases). CDR3 length: 15 amino acids. Germline V gene lookup returns CDR1 SGHVS and CDR2 FQNEAQ. V lost 2 bases and J lost 0, with 11 bases in between. The CDR3 is CASSLSRGFSYEQYF. The CDR3, as DNA: TGTGCCAGCAGCTTATCTCGCGGGTTCTCCTACGAGCAGTACTTC.

The chain joins TRBV7-9 to TRBJ2-3; TRBD2 agrees at 12 bases. V lost 6 bases to trimming and J lost 1 base; unmatched junction nucleotides: 5. Germline V gene sequence: CDR1 SEHNR, CDR2 FQNEAQ (reference sequence). There are 16 residues in the CDR3. CDR3 in amino acids: CASSSRLAGGTDTQYF. The CDR3 DNA reads TGTGCCAGCAGTTCGAGACTAGCGGGGGGCACAGATACGCAGTATTTT.

The rearrangement uses TRBV28 and TRBJ1-5, with a weak D call TRBD1 (5 bases). The CDR3 covers 16 residues. Germline CDR1 MDHEN, CDR2 SYDVKM. The V and J ends lost 5 bases and 4 bases respectively, with 18 bases between them. CDR3 residues: CASSKPGQGPNQPQHF. CDR3 bases: TGTGCCAGCAGTAAACCCGGCCAGGGCCCGAATCAGCCCCAGCATTTT.